This TCR beta chain is from a study of blood T cells in healthy people across ages. Study-level findings and limits: Estimated diversity across one million T cells was deemed an underestimate.

Notes on this clonotype: As yet, its antigen is unknown.

The CDR3 loop spans 12 amino acids. Germline CDR1 DFQATT, CDR2 SNEGSKA (reference sequence). V lost 6 bases and J lost 2, with 10 bases in between. Combining a sample-barcoded 5' primer with a J-beta primer mix, a second PCR ran for roughly 6 to 11 cycles. Researchers report that a template-switch adaptor with 12 random nucleotides tagged each cDNA molecule. MiXCR was run by TCRdb on the 5' RACE reads, yielding one entry per CDR3 protein. This sample has approximately 730,000 distinct CDR3 sequences; around half occur once, and the top ten carry 41%. The sequence was obtained from an elderly man in good health. The J gene is TRBJ1-1, the V gene TRBV20-1; no reliable D call. Input material: blood. Here the CDR3 reads CSALQENTEAFF. CDR3 DNA sequence: TGCAGTGCCCTACAAGAAAACACTGAAGCTTTCTTT.